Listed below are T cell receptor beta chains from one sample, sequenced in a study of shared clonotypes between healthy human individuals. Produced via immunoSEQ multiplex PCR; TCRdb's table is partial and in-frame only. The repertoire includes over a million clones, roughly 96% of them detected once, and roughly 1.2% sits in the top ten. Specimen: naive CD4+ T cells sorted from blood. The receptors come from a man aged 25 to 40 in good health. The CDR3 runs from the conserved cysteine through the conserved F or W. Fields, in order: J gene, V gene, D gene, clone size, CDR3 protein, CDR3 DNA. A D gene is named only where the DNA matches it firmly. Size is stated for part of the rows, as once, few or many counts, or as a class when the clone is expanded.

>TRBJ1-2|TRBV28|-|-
CASSPRGRGSYGYTF
TGTGCCAGCAGTCCCCGGGGCAGAGGGTCTTATGGCTACACCTTC
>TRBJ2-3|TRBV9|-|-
CASSVAWGDLSDTQYF
TGTGCCAGCAGCGTAGCTTGGGGGGACCTGTCAGATACGCAGTATTTT
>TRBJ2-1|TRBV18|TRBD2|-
CASSPPGLAGKTPSSGQFF
TGTGCCAGCTCACCACCGGGACTAGCGGGAAAAACCCCCTCCTCCGGGCAGTTCTTC
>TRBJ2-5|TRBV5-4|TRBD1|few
CASSLAGGRETQYF
TGTGCCAGCAGCTTAGCAGGGGGAAGAGAGACCCAGTACTTC
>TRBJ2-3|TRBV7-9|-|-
CASSFQTGSDTQYF
TGTGCCAGCAGCTTCCAAACAGGTTCAGATACGCAGTATTTT
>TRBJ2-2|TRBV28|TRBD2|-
CASTLLPSGNTGELFF
TGTGCCAGCACCCTATTGCCTAGCGGGAACACCGGGGAGCTGTTTTTT
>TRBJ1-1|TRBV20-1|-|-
CSASGNTEAFF
TGCAGTGCTAGCGGAAACACTGAAGCTTTCTTT
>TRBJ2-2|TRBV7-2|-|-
CASSSPRQKNTGELFF
TGTGCCAGCAGCTCCCCCCGCCAGAAGAACACCGGGGAGCTGTTTTTT
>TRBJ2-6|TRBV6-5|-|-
CASTRDHSGANVLTF
TGTGCCAGCACCCGGGATCACTCTGGGGCCAACGTCCTGACTTTC
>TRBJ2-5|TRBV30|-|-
CAWSVLEETQYF
TGTGCCTGGAGTGTTCTAGAAGAGACCCAGTACTTC
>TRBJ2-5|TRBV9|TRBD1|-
CASSPGTEETQYF
TGTGCCAGCAGCCCGGGGACAGAAGAGACTCAGTACTTC
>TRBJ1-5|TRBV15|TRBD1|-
CATSRDVRGGGQPQHF
TGTGCCACCAGCAGAGATGTCCGAGGGGGCGGTCAGCCCCAGCATTTT
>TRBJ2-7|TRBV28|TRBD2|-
CASSRRTSGISEQYF
TGTGCCAGCAGCCGACGGACTAGCGGGATAAGCGAGCAGTACTTC
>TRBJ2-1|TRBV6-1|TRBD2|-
CASSLAGGRFEQFF
TGTGCCAGCAGTCTAGCGGGAGGTAGGTTTGAGCAGTTCTTC
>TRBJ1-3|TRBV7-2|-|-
CASSLVAQTSAGNTIYF
TGTGCCAGCAGCTTAGTGGCGCAGACCTCGGCTGGAAACACCATATATTTT
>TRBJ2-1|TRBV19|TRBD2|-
CASSGTSGRYNEQFF
TGTGCCAGTAGCGGGACTAGCGGGAGATACAATGAGCAGTTCTTC
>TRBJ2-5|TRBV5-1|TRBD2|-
CASSLWGRAPQETQYF
TGCGCCAGCAGTCTTTGGGGGAGGGCCCCGCAAGAGACCCAGTACTTC
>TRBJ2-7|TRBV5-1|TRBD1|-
CASSPTGEYEQYF
TGCGCCAGCAGCCCTACAGGGGAATACGAGCAGTACTTC
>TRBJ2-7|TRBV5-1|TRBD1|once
CASSFGLDRTVYEQYF
TGCGCCAGCAGCTTCGGCCTGGACAGGACGGTATACGAGCAGTACTTC
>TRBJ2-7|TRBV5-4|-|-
CASSTRGRAGYEQYF
TGTGCCAGCAGCACTAGGGGCCGGGCCGGATACGAGCAGTACTTC
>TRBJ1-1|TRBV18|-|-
CASSPQGNTEAFF
TGTGCCAGCTCACCGCAGGGAAACACTGAAGCTTTCTTT
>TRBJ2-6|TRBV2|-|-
CATSGAWLSSGANVLTF
TGTGCCACCAGTGGAGCCTGGCTCTCCTCTGGGGCCAACGTCCTGACTTTC
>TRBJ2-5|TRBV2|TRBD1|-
CASSRDTGTDETQYF
TGTGCCAGCAGTCGAGACACCGGGACAGATGAGACCCAGTACTTC
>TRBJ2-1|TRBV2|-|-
CASSYEIGYNEQFF
TGTGCCAGTTCCTATGAAATCGGCTACAATGAGCAGTTCTTC
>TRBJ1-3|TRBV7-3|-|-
CASSLMSAGPSGNTIYF
TGTGCCAGCAGCTTAATGAGCGCAGGGCCCTCTGGAAACACCATATATTTT
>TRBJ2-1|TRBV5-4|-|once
CASSFGIEREIYNEQFF
TGTGCCAGCAGCTTTGGGATCGAGCGCGAGATCTACAATGAGCAGTTCTTC
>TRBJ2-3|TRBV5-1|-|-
CASSLGRWGTDTQYF
TGCGCCAGCAGCTTGGGTCGATGGGGAACAGATACGCAGTATTTT
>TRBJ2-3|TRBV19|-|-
CASSLGGVTDTQYF
TGTGCCAGTAGTCTGGGCGGAGTCACAGATACGCAGTATTTT
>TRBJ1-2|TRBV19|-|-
CASSPPDYGYTF
TGTGCCAGTAGTCCGCCTGACTATGGCTACACCTTC
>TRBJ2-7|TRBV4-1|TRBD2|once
CASSQEVGGAKNYEQYF
TGCGCCAGCAGCCAAGAAGTCGGGGGGGCGAAAAACTACGAGCAGTACTTC
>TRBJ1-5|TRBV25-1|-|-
CASSDPSSPKAQHF
TGTGCCAGCAGTGATCCCAGCAGTCCGAAGGCCCAGCATTTT
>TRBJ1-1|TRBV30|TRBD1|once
CAWMGPRRGTGVSTEAFF
TGTGCCTGGATGGGGCCCAGGCGAGGGACAGGGGTATCCACTGAAGCTTTCTTT
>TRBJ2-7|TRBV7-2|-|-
CASSLGVGAYEQYF
TGTGCCAGCAGCTTAGGGGTGGGAGCCTACGAGCAGTACTTC
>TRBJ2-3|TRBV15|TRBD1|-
CATSRDLQGQLRGDTQYF
TGTGCCACCAGCAGAGACCTCCAGGGACAGTTACGAGGAGATACGCAGTATTTT
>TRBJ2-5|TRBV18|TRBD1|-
CASSPLPPQGAGETQYF
TGTGCCAGCTCACCGCTCCCCCCACAGGGGGCGGGAGAGACCCAGTACTTC
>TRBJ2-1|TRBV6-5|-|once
CASSPGYYNEQFF
TGTGCCAGCAGTCCCGGTTATTACAATGAGCAGTTCTTC
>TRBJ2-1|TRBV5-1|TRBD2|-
CASSLVSGAYNEQFF
TGCGCCAGCAGCTTGGTTAGCGGGGCCTACAATGAGCAGTTCTTC
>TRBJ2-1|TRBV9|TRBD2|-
CASSVASGYNEQFF
TGTGCCAGCAGCGTAGCTAGCGGCTACAATGAGCAGTTCTTC
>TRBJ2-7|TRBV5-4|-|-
CASSLGLALGSYEQYF
TGTGCCAGCAGCTTAGGGCTAGCTCTGGGCTCCTACGAGCAGTACTTC
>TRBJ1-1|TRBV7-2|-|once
CASSRTVTEAFF
TGTGCCAGCAGCCGAACGGTCACTGAAGCTTTCTTT
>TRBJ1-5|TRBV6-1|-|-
CASRYREFSNQPQHF
TGTGCCAGCAGATACAGAGAATTTAGCAATCAGCCCCAGCATTTT
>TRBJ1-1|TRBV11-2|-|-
CASSPSVQSTEAFF
TGTGCCAGCAGCCCCTCCGTCCAGAGCACTGAAGCTTTCTTT
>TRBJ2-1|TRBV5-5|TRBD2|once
CASSLGIAGGPPYNEQFF
TGTGCCAGCAGCTTGGGAATAGCGGGAGGGCCTCCCTACAATGAGCAGTTCTTC
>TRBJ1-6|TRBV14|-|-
CASSTTLASSYNSPLHF
TGTGCCAGCAGCACGACATTAGCGAGCTCCTATAATTCACCCCTCCACTTT
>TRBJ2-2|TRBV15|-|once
CATSPRIANTGELFF
TGTGCCACCAGCCCTCGGATAGCGAACACCGGGGAGCTGTTTTTT
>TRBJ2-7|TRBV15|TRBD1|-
CATSRGPLYRDSAYEQYF
TGTGCCACCAGCAGAGGTCCCCTTTACCGGGACAGTGCCTACGAGCAGTACTTC
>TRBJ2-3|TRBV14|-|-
CASSQVESTDTQYF
TGTGCCAGCAGCCAAGTTGAAAGCACAGATACGCAGTATTTT
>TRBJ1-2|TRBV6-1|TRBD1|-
CASSEASGGGIYGYTF
TGTGCCAGCAGTGAAGCTTCAGGGGGGGGAATATATGGCTACACCTTC
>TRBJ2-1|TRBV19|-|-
CASSMPPVAYNEQFF
TGTGCCAGTAGTATGCCCCCCGTCGCCTACAATGAGCAGTTCTTC
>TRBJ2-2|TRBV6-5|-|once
CASSLDGNTGELFF
TGTGCCAGCAGCCTGGACGGAAACACCGGGGAGCTGTTTTTT
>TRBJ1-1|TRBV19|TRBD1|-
CASSTGGAGEAFF
TGTGCCAGTAGTACAGGGGGCGCCGGTGAAGCTTTCTTT
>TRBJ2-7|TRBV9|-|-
CASSVGRGGTYEQYF
TGTGCCAGCAGCGTAGGTCGGGGCGGAACCTACGAGCAGTACTTC
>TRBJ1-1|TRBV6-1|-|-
CASLLGEGGTEAFF
TGTGCCAGTCTGCTCGGGGAGGGGGGGACTGAAGCTTTCTTT